The 19 T cell receptor beta chains below were found in one sample sequenced in a study of blood T cell repertoires in COVID-19. The repertoire was sequenced with immunoSEQ multiplex PCR; TCRdb's copy has only in-frame clones and lacks some. Of approximately 110,000 clones in the sample, more than 75% were seen once. The sequencing input was peripheral blood. These receptor sequences come from a human donor in a cohort sampled during active COVID-19.

This chain joins TRBV2 and TRBJ1-5; D gene uncertain. CDR3 length: 14 residues. V gave up 6 bases and J gave up 4 bases, with 13 bases separating them. Germline lookup yields CDR1 SNHLY and CDR2 FYNNEI. CDR3 loop: CASSADAGNQPQHF. The CDR3 nucleotides read TGTGCCAGCAGCGCGGACGCGGGAAATCAGCCCCAGCATTTT.

V gene TRBV7-2 combines with J gene TRBJ1-3; D unclear. Trimming left V 3 bases short and J 2 bases short, with 8 bases between. The CDR3 is 14 residues long. The V gene's germline CDR1 is SGHTA and CDR2 FQGNSA. CDR3 loop: CASSFEIAGNTIYF. The CDR3 DNA is TGTGCCAGCAGCTTCGAGATAGCTGGAAACACCATATATTTT.

This clone was picked up one time. The chain has TRBV29-1 and TRBJ1-4; D gene unclear. CDR3 length: 13 residues. V was clipped by 1 base and J by 14 bases, with 17 bases between them. CDR1 and CDR2 from the germline V gene are SQVTM and ANQGSEA. CDR3: CSVEAVQTRKLFF. As DNA, the CDR3 is TGCAGCGTTGAAGCGGTGCAAACTAGGAAGCTGTTTTTT.

The chain couples TRBV7-9 to TRBJ2-1; weak D call: TRBD1 (6 bases). Germline V gene sequence: CDR1 SEHNR, CDR2 FQNEAQ (reference sequence). The V and J ends lost 5 bases and 7 bases respectively, with 12 bases between them. The CDR3 length is 13 residues. In DNA form, the CDR3 reads TGTGCCAGCAGCCCCTCAGGGGCGAATGAGCAGTTCTTC. This translates into CASSPSGANEQFF.

The V gene is TRBV4-1, the J gene TRBJ2-1; D possibly corresponds to TRBD2 (5 bases). The V gene's germline CDR1 is MGHRA and CDR2 YSYEKL. The CDR3 has 15 amino acids. V was shortened by 7 bases and J by 1 base, with 14 bases between the two germline ends. DNA for the CDR3: TGCGCCAGCACGAGCGGCCTCGGGTCCTACAATGAGCAGTTCTTC. Its translation is CASTSGLGSYNEQFF.

This rearrangement joins TRBV20-1 to TRBJ1-1; D perhaps matches TRBD1 (5 bases). Trimming removed 1 base from V and 11 bases from J, with 11 bases in between. Per germline, CDR1 DFQATT and CDR2 SNEGSKA (reference sequence). The length of the CDR3 is 11 residues. The CDR3 region is CSARGVGVAFF. CDR3 nucleotide sequence: TGCAGTGCTAGAGGGGTAGGGGTGGCTTTCTTT.

The chain employs TRBV19 and TRBJ2-3; 7 nucleotides align to TRBD2. The CDR3 runs to 13 residues. The V and J ends lost 4 bases and 5 bases, in that order; junction bases with no gene match: 3. The germline V gene encodes CDR1 LNHDA and CDR2 SQIVND (reference sequence). This CDR3 reads CASSKAGEDTQYF. In nucleotides, the CDR3 is TGTGCCAGTAGTAAGGCGGGAGAAGATACGCAGTATTTT.

This chain connects TRBV5-6 to TRBJ2-6, with TRBD2 as a possible D gene (5 bases). The CDR3 is made up of 16 amino acids. The V gene lost 0 bases and the J gene lost 0 bases, with 7 bases spanning the gap. Germline V gene sequence: CDR1 SGHDT, CDR2 YYEEEE. The CDR3 sequence: CASSLGSDSGANVLTF. CDR3 bases: TGTGCCAGCAGCTTGGGTAGCGACTCTGGGGCCAACGTCCTGACTTTC.

V and J are TRBV24-1 and TRBJ1-5; unclear D gene. Looked up from germline, CDR1 is KGHDR and CDR2 is SFDVKD. Trimming took 6 bases from V and 6 from J, leaving 8 bases between them. This CDR3 is built from 12 residues. CDR3 bases: TGTGCCACCAGTCTCCCGAGTCAGCCCCAGCATTTT. Amino acids: CATSLPSQPQHF.

This clone has just a few counts. The rearrangement uses TRBV27 and TRBJ1-2; D call uncertain. Germline CDR1 reads MNHEY; CDR2 reads SMNVEV (reference sequence). V was shortened by 4 bases and J by 2 bases, with 11 bases between the two germline ends. The CDR3 consists of 14 residues. CDR3 coding DNA: TGTGCCAGCAGTTGGGGAGTTTCAAACTATGGCTACACCTTC. This encodes CASSWGVSNYGYTF.

The V and J genes are TRBV10-3 and TRBJ1-1; TRBD1 matches 9 bases. V lost 6 bases and J lost 4; bases outside the gene matches: 3. The CDR3 covers 13 residues. Germline CDR1 and CDR2: ENHRY and SYGVKD. The CDR3 nucleotides read TGTGCCATCAGAACAGGGGGCATCACTGAAGCTTTCTTT. It yields the protein CAIRTGGITEAFF.

The V call is TRBV11-2, the J call TRBJ1-2, with unresolved D. V was cut by 5 bases and J by 8 bases, with 12 bases left in between. The CDR3 sequence is 12 residues long. Germline values: CDR1 SGHAT, CDR2 FQNNGV. CDR3 amino acids: CASSPRLRGYTF. The CDR3 bases are TGTGCCAGCAGCCCCAGGTTACGAGGCTACACCTTC.

This chain links TRBV24-1 with TRBJ2-3; TRBD1 aligns across 8 bases. CDR1 and CDR2 (germline): KGHDR, SFDVKD. The ends lost 6 bases at V and 5 bases at J; junction bases unmatched: 6. This CDR3 is built from 14 residues. CDR3 nucleotide sequence: TGTGCCACCAGTTCGACAGGGGCCGGAGATACGCAGTATTTT. Translating gives CATSSTGAGDTQYF.

The table lists this clone with a count of one. This chain uses TRBV19 with TRBJ2-1; TRBD2 agrees at 7 bases. The junction had 10 bases not matched to a gene; V was cut back by 0 bases and J by 8 bases. The V gene's germline CDR1 is LNHDA and CDR2 SQIVND (reference sequence). CDR3 length: 16 amino acids. CDR3 nucleotides: TGTGCCAGTAGTATAGATCTAGGTCTAGCGGTCGATGAGCAGTTCTTC. It translates to CASSIDLGLAVDEQFF.

The chain couples TRBV7-2 to TRBJ1-2, with 7 bases identical to TRBD1. There are 14 residues in the CDR3. Germline V gene data show CDR1 as SGHTA and CDR2 as FQGNSA. V trimming: 5 bases; J trimming: 0 bases; junction bases outside the gene matches: 3. The CDR3 nucleotides are TGTGCCAGCAGCGCGACAGGGACTAACTATGGCTACACCTTC. It encodes CASSATGTNYGYTF.

The chain recombines TRBV7-9 with TRBJ1-4; tentatively, D is TRBD1 (6 bases). Trimming removed 1 base from V and 5 bases from J, with 11 bases in between. Germline V CDR1 and CDR2: SEHNR, FQNEAQ (reference sequence). This CDR3 has 15 residues. The CDR3: CASSLEGHRNEKLFF. In DNA, the CDR3 is TGTGCCAGCAGCTTAGAGGGACACCGGAATGAAAAACTGTTTTTT.

J is TRBJ1-2 and V is TRBV2; unclear D gene. The CDR3 contains 14 residues. V shed 3 bases and J shed 4 bases, with 12 bases lying between them. Germline V gives CDR1 SNHLY, CDR2 FYNNEI. The CDR3 sequence: CASSDSAGIYGYTF. DNA of the CDR3: TGTGCCAGCAGTGATTCGGCGGGGATCTATGGCTACACCTTC.

This sequence joins TRBV28 and TRBJ2-1; 9 nucleotides align to TRBD2. Germline assignment: CDR1 MDHEN and CDR2 SYDVKM. CDR3 length: 19 residues. The junction had 16 bases not matched to a gene; V was cut back by 7 bases and J by 0 bases. The CDR3 nucleotides are TGTGCCAGCATTGTTAGCGGGAGCTCGGGGAGAAGCTCCTACAATGAGCAGTTCTTC. This codes for CASIVSGSSGRSSYNEQFF.

The chain is built from TRBV10-1 and TRBJ2-3, with TRBD1 matching over 12 bases. The CDR3 totals 16 residues. J was trimmed by 3 bases and V by 4 bases; bases with no gene match: 5. Germline V gene data show CDR1 as WNHNN and CDR2 as SYGVQD (reference sequence). The CDR3 coding sequence is TGCGCCAGCAGTGGGGGGACAGGGGGCACGACAGATACGCAGTATTTT. It codes for CASSGGTGGTTDTQYF.